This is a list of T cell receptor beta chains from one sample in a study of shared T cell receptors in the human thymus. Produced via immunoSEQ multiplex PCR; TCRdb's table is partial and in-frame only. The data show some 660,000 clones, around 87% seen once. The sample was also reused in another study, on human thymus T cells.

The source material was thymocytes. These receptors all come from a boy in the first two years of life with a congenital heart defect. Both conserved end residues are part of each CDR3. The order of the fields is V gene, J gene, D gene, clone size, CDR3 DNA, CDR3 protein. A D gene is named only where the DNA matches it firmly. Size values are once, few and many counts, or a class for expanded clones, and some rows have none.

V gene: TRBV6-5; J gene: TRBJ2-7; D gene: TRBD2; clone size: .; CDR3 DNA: TGTGCCAGCAGTTTCACTAGCGGAGAACCTTGTGAGCAGTACTTC; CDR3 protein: CASSFTSGEPCEQYF
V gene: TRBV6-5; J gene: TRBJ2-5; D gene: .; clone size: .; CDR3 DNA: TGTGCCAGCAGCCCGACTAGATGGGAGACCCAGTACTTC; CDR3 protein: CASSPTRWETQYF
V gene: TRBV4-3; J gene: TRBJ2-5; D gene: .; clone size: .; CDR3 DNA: TGCGCCAGCAGCCAAGATTTCGAGCGAGAGACCCAGTACTTC; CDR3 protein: CASSQDFERETQYF
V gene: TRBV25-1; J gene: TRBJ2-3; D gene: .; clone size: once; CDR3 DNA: TGTGCCAGCATTCAGGGGGGACCGGAGCGTGGGGACACAGATACGCAGTATTTT; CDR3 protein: CASIQGGPERGDTDTQYF
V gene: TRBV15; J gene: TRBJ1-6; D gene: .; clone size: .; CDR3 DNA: TGTGCCACCAGCAGGGACCGGGATCTCTATAATTCACCCCTCCACTTT; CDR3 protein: CATSRDRDLYNSPLHF
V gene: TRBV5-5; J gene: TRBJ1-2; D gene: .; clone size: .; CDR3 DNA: TGTGCCAGCAGCTTGGGCAGGGTAGACTATGGCTACACCTTC; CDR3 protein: CASSLGRVDYGYTF
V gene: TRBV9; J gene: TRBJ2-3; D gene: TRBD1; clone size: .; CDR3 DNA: TGTGCCAGCAGACGGGGACAGTCGAGCACAGATACGCAGTATTTT; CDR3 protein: CASRRGQSSTDTQYF
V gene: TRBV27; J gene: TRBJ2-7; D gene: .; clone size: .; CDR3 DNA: TGTGCCAGCAGTTTATGGGCGGGCCAATCCTACGAGCAGTACTTC; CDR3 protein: CASSLWAGQSYEQYF
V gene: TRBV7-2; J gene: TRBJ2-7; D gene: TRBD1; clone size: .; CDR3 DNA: TGTGCCAGCACCTCGGGACAGGGTCTCGCCTACGAGCAGTACTTC; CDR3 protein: CASTSGQGLAYEQYF
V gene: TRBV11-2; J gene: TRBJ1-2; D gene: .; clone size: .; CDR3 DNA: TGTGCCAGCAACCCACGTCCAGGGAGGTGGTATGGCTACACCTTC; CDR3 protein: CASNPRPGRWYGYTF
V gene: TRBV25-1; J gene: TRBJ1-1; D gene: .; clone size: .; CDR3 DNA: TGTGCCAGCAGTGACCGGACAGTCCCGAACACTGAAGCTTTCTTT; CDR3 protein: CASSDRTVPNTEAFF
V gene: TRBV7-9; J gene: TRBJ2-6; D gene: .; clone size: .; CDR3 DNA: TGTGCCAGTCAGTCCGGGGCCAACGTCCTGACTTTC; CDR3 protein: CASQSGANVLTF
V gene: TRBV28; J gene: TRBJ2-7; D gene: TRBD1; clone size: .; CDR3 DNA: TGTGCCAGCAGTTTTTCTCCGGGACAGGGTATTTCCTACGAGCAGTACTTC; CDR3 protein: CASSFSPGQGISYEQYF
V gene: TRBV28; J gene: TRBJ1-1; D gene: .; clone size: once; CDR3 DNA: TGTGCCAGCAGTGGCCCGCACCCGAACACTGAAGCTTTCTTT; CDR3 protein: CASSGPHPNTEAFF
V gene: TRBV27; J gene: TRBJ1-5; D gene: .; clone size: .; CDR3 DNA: TGTGCCAGCAGTTTTAATGGCTTATATAATCAGCCCCAGCATTTT; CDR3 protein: CASSFNGLYNQPQHF
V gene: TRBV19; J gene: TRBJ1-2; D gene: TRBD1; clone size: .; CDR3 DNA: TGTGCCAGTAGTAACCGGGACAGGAACTATGGCTACACCTTC; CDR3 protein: CASSNRDRNYGYTF
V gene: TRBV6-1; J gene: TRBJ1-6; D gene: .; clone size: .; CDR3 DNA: TGTGCCAGCAGGTTGAGGGCCGATAATTCACCCCTCCACTTT; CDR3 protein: CASRLRADNSPLHF
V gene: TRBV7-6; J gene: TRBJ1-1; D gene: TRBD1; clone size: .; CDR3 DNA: TGTGCCAGCAGCTTAGCTCCAGGACAGGGCGAGAACACTGAAGCTTTCTTT; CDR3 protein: CASSLAPGQGENTEAFF
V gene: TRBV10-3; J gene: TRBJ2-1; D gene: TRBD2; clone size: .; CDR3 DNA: TGTGCCATCAGTGAATGGACTAGCGGAGGATACAATGAGCAGTTCTTC; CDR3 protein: CAISEWTSGGYNEQFF
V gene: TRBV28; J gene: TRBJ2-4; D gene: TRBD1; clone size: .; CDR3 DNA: TGTGCCAGCAGTTTAGAGGGACAGGATGCTCTTGTGGCCAAAAACATTCAGTACTTC; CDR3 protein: CASSLEGQDALVAKNIQYF
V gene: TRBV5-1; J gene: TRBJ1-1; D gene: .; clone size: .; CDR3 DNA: TGCGCCAGCAGCTTGGACCGGGGGACGGAAGCTTTCTTT; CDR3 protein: CASSLDRGTEAFF
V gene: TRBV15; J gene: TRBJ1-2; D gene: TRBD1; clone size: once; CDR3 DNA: TGTGCCACCAGCAGATTCCCGGGACAGGGTAACTATGGCTACACCTTC; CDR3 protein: CATSRFPGQGNYGYTF
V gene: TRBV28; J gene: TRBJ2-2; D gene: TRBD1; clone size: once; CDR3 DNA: TGTGCCAGCACTCCTAGGGCAGGGGGCTTGACCGGGGAGCTGTTTTTT; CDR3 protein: CASTPRAGGLTGELFF
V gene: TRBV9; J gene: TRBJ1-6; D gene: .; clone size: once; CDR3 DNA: TGTGCCAGCAGCTTGCAGGGGATTGATTCACCCCTCCACTTT; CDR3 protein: CASSLQGIDSPLHF
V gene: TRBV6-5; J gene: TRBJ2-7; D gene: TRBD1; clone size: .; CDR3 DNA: TGTGCCAGCAGACCTGGGACAGTTTCGTCCTACGAGCAGTACTTC; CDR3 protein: CASRPGTVSSYEQYF
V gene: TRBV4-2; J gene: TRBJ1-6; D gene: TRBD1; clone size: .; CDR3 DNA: TGTGCCAGCAGCCAAGATCCCCGCGACAGGGGGCGCGAGGGGAATTCACCCCTCCACTTT; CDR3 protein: CASSQDPRDRGREGNSPLHF
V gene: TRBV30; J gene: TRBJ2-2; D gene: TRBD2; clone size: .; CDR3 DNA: TGTGCCTCGGGACTAGCGGGAGGGCCGGGCACCGGGGAGCTGTTTTTT; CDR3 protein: CASGLAGGPGTGELFF
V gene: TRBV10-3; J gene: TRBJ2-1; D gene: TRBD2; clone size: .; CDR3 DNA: TGTGCCATCAGTGATGGGGCCGGACTAGCGGGGGTTTTAACGAATCACAATGAGCAGTTCTTC; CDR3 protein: CAISDGAGLAGVLTNHNEQFF
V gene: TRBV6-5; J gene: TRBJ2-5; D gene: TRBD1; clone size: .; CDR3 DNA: TGTGCCAGCACTCCTCAGGGGGAAACTAAAGAGACCCAGTACTTC; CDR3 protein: CASTPQGETKETQYF
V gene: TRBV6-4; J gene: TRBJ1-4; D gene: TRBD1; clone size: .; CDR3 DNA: TGTGCCAGCAGGGGACAGGGAATGGGAAAACTGTTTTTT; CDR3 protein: CASRGQGMGKLFF
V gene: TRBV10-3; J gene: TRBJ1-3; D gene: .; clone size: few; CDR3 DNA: TGTGCCATCAGAGAGACAGGCAATTCTGGAAACACCATATATTTT; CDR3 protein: CAIRETGNSGNTIYF
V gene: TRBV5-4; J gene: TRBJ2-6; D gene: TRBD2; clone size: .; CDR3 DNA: TGTGCCAGCAGCTTGGTCCCACTAGCGGGAGATGCCGGGGCCAACGTCCTGACTTTC; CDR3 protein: CASSLVPLAGDAGANVLTF
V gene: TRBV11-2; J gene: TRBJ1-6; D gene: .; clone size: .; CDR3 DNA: TGTGCCAGCAGCTTTCCAGGAGGAGGATCACCCCTCCACTTT; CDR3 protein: CASSFPGGGSPLHF
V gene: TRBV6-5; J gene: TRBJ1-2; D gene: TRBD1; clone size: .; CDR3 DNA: TGTGCCAGCAGGATGGGACAGTTCTATGGCTACACCTTC; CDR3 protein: CASRMGQFYGYTF
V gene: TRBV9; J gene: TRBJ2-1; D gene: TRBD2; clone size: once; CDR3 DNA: TGTGCCAGCAGCGTAGCTCGGGGGGAATACAATGAGCAGTTCTTC; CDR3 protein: CASSVARGEYNEQFF
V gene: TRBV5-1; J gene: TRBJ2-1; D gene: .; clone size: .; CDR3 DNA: TGCGCCAGCAGCTTGGTGAGGGTAGGCGGTTCGTGCAATGAGCAGTTCTTC; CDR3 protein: CASSLVRVGGSCNEQFF
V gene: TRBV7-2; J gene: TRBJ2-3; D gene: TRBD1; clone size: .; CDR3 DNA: TGTGCCAGCAGCTTAAGGGACAGGGGGCCGGATACGCAGTATTTT; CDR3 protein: CASSLRDRGPDTQYF
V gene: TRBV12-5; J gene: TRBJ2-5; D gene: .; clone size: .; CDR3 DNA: TGTGCTAGTGGTTTTGGGGACACCCCGGAGGTAAAGACCCAGTACTTC; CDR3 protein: CASGFGDTPEVKTQYF
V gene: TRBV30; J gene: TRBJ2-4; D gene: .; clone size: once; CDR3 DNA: TGTGCCTGGAGCCGGACAGTAAGAGCCAAAAACATTCAGTACTTC; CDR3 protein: CAWSRTVRAKNIQYF
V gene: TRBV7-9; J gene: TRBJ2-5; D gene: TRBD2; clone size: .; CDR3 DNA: TGTGCCAGCAGCATGGTATCTAGCGGGAGGGCCCGGGAGACCCAGTACTTC; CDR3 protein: CASSMVSSGRARETQYF
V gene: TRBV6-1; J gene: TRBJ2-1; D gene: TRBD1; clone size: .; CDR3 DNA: TGTGCCAGCAGGGGTCAGGGGGCTACCTACAATGAGCAGTTCTTC; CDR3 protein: CASRGQGATYNEQFF
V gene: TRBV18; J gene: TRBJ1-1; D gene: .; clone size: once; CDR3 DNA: TGTGCCAGCTCACCCCCCCCTACAGGGAATGACACTGAAGCTTTCTTT; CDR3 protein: CASSPPPTGNDTEAFF
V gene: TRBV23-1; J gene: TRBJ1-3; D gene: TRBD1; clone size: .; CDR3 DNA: TGCGCCAGCAGTCAATCCAACGAAGAGGGACAGGGCCTCGAAAACACCATATATTTT; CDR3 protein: CASSQSNEEGQGLENTIYF
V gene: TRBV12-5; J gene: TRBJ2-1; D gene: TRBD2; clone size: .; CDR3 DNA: TGTGCTAGTGGTTTGGGATATTTGCGGGAGGGCCTAGATGAGCAGTTCTTC; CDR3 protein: CASGLGYLREGLDEQFF
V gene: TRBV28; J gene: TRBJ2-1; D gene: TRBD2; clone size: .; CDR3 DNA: TGTGCCAGCAGTAACGGACTAGTTCTTAATGAGCAGTTCTTC; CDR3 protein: CASSNGLVLNEQFF
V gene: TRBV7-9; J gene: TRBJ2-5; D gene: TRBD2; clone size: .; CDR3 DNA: TGTGCCAGCCAGCGACTAGCGGGGCATCAAGAGACCCAGTACTTC; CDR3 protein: CASQRLAGHQETQYF
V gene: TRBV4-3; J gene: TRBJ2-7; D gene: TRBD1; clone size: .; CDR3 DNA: TGCGCCAGCAGCCAATCCGGGACAGGGGCGATCTACGAGCAGTACTTC; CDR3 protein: CASSQSGTGAIYEQYF
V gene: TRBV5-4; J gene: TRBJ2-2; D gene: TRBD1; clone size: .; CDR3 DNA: TGTGCCAGCAGCTTGGCGGGGACAGGAAGGACCGGGGAGCTGTTTTTT; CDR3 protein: CASSLAGTGRTGELFF